This TCR beta chain was sequenced in a study of blood T cell repertoires in COVID-19. The table came from immunoSEQ multiplex PCR; TCRdb's copy has only in-frame clones and leaves some out. The table includes around 210,000 clones, around 88% detected once. From germline, CDR1 is LNHDA and CDR2 SQIVND (reference sequence). CDR3 length equals 13 residues. Trimming cost V 9 bases and J 3 bases; bases outside gene matches: 3. The receptor was derived from a man aged 18-30 years with active or convalescent COVID-19. The sequencing sample was made of peripheral blood. The V gene is TRBV19, the J gene TRBJ2-7, with 12 bases identical to TRBD2. The CDR3 sequence: CASRLAGDYEQYF. The CDR3 nucleotides are TGTGCCAGCAGACTAGCGGGAGACTACGAGCAGTACTTC. The complete variable domain, with remaining parts taken from reference TRBV19 and TRBJ2-7, reads DGGITQSPKYLFRKEGQNVTLSCEQNLNHDAMYWYRQDPGQGLRLIYYSQIVNDFQKGDIAEGYSVSREKKESFPLTVTSAQKNPTAFYLCASRLAGDYEQYFGPGTRLTVT.